The source of this T cell receptor (beta chain) is a study of T cells in Graves' hyperthyroidism and ophthalmopathy. TCR beta CDR3 regions were amplified from RNA transcripts. HTBI primers were the set used in a first-round RT-PCR of the TCR CDR3. TCRdb recomputed calls from the multiplex PCR reads with MiXCR, one row per CDR3 protein. The sample includes a few hundred thousand distinct CDR3 sequences, 15% to 17% of them seen just once. This CDR3 contains 15 residues. The germline V gene has CDR1 SGHNT and CDR2 YENEEA. The V end lost 1 base, the J end lost 5 bases, and 15 bases lay between the germline ends. This clonotype was counted many times.

The sequence derives from a woman aged 18-29 years with Graves' hyperthyroidism that later progressed to Graves' ophthalmopathy. The chain joins TRBV11-3 to TRBJ2-7; D unresolved. The source material was blood. As DNA, the CDR3 is TGTGCCAGCAGCTTAGGGGTAGCCGCAGCAAACGAGCAGTACTTC. Translated: CASSLGVAAANEQYF.